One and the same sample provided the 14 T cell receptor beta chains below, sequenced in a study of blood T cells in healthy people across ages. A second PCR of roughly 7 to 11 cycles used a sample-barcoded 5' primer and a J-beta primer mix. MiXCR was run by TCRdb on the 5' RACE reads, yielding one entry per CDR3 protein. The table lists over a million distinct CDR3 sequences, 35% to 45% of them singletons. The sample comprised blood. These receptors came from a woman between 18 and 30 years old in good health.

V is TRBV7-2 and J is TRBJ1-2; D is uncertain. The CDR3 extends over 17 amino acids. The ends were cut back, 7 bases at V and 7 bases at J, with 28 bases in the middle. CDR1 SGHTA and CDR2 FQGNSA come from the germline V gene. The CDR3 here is CASTTYGPGGPLGGYTF. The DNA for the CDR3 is TGTGCCAGCACCACTTACGGTCCTGGAGGGCCCCTCGGTGGCTACACCTTC.

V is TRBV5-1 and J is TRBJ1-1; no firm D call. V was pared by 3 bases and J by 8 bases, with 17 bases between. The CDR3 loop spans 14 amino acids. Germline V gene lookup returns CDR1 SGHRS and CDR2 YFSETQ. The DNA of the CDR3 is TGCGCCAGCAGCTCGACACAAAGCGAGATAGAAGCTTTCTTT. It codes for CASSSTQSEIEAFF.

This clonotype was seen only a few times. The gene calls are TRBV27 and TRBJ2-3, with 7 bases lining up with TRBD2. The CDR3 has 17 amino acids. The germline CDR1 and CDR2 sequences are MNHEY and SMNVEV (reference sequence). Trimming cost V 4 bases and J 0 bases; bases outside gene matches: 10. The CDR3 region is CASSSRRLATSTDTQYF. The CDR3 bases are TGTGCCAGCAGTTCTCGCCGACTAGCCACTAGCACAGATACGCAGTATTTT.

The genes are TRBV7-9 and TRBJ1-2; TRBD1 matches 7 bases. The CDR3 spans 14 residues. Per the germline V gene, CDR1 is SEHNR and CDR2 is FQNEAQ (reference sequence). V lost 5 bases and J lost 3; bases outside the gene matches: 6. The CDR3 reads CASSNRQGDYGYTF. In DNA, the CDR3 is TGTGCCAGCAGCAACCGACAGGGAGACTATGGCTACACCTTC.

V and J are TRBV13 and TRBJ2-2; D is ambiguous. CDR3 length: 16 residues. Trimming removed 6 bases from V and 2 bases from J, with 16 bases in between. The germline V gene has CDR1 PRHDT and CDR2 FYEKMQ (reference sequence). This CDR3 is CASSHLDKPNTGELFF. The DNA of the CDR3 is TGTGCCAGCAGTCACCTCGACAAACCTAACACCGGGGAGCTGTTTTTT.

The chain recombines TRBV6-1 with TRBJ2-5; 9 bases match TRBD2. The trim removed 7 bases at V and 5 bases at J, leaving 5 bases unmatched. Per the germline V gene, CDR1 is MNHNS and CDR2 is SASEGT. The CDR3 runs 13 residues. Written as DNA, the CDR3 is TGTGCCAGCATTGCGGGGGGGCCGGAGACCCAGTACTTC. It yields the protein CASIAGGPETQYF.

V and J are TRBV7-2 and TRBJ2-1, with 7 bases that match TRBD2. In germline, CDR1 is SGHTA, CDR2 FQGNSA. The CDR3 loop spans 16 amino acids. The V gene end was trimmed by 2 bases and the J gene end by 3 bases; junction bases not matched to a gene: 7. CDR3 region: CASSLSIWGGYNEQFF. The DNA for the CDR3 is TGTGCCAGCAGCTTATCCATTTGGGGGGGCTACAATGAGCAGTTCTTC.

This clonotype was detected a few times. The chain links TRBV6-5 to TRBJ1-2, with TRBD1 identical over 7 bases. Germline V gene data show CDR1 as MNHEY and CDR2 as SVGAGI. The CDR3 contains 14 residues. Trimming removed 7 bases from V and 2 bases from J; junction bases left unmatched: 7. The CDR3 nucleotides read TGTGCCAGCAACCCGACAGGGCGAAACTATGGCTACACCTTC. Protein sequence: CASNPTGRNYGYTF.

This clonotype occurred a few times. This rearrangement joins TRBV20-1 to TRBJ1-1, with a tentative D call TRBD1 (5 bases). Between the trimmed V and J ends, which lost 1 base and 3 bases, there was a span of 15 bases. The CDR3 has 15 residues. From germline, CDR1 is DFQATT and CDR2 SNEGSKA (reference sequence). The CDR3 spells CSARGGRGRDTEAFF. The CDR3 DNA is TGCAGTGCTAGAGGGGGAAGGGGAAGGGACACTGAAGCTTTCTTT.

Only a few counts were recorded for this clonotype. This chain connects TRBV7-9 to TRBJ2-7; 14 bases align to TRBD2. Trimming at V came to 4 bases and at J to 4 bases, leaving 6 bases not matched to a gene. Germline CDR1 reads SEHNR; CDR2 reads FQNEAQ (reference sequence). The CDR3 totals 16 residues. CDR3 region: CASSSKGLAGEYEQYF. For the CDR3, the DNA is TGTGCCAGCAGCTCAAAGGGACTAGCGGGAGAGTACGAGCAGTACTTC.

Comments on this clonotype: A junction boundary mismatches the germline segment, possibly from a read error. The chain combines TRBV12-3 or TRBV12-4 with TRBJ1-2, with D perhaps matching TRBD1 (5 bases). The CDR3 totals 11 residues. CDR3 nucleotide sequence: TGTGTCAGCAGTTCCCGGGGCGGCTACACCTTC. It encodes CVSSSRGGYTF.

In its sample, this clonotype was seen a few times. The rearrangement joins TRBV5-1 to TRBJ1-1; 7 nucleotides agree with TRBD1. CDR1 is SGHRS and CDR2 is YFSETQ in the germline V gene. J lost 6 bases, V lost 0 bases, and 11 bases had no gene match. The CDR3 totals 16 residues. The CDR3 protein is CASSLVAGGRRPEAFF. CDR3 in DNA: TGCGCCAGCAGCTTGGTGGCAGGGGGGCGCAGACCTGAAGCTTTCTTT.

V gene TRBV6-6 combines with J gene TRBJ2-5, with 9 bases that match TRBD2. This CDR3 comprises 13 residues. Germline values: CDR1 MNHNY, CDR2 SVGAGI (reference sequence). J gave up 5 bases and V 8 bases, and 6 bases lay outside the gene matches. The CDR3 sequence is CASAAGGEETQYF. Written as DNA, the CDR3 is TGTGCCAGCGCTGCGGGAGGGGAGGAGACCCAGTACTTC.

CDR3 DNA sequence: TGTGCCAGCAGTCTTCGCACCAAAAACATTCAGTACTTC. Translating it yields CASSLRTKNIQYF. The rearrangement uses TRBV28 and TRBJ2-4; the D is unclear. Per germline, CDR1 MDHEN and CDR2 SYDVKM. CDR3 length: 13 amino acids. V shed 5 bases and J shed 2 bases, with 7 bases lying between them. Combining the CDR3 with reference TRBV28 and TRBJ2-4 gives the whole variable domain DVKVTQSSRYLVKRTGEKVFLECVQDMDHENMFWYRQDPGLGLRLIYFSYDVKMKEKGDIPEGYSVSREKKERFSLILESASTNQTSMYLCASSLRTKNIQYFGAGTRLSVL.